This TCR beta chain was documented in a study of cytomegalovirus exposure and HLA in healthy donors. Overall study findings and caveats: The authors judged a highly shared variant cluster likely a sequencing artifact. In a later analysis, across HLA loci, associated TCR counts were highest for DRB1, lowest for HLA-C.

There are 15 residues in the CDR3. Deletions cut 4 bases from V and 0 bases from J, with 14 bases between. The V gene's germline CDR1 is GTSNPN and CDR2 SVGIG (reference sequence). To note about this clone: Its cognate antigen is unknown.

Primers: 60 Vbeta forward and 13 Jbeta reverse. TCRdb's copy holds only in-frame clones and misses some; the assay was immunoSEQ multiplex PCR. This table has approximately 80,000 clones, under 80% appearing once. The source material was PBMCs. The clonotype comes from a young man in good health and CMV-seropositive. This chain joins TRBV30 and TRBJ2-3; TRBD1 might be the D (6 bases). CDR3 sequence: CAWTGVGLSTDTQYF. CDR3 DNA sequence: TGTGCCTGGACAGGGGTTGGCCTTAGCACAGATACGCAGTATTTT. Full variable domain (remainder filled in from reference TRBV30 and TRBJ2-3): SQTIHQWPATLVQPVGSPLSLECTVEGTSNPNLYWYRQAAGRGLQLLFYSVGIGQISSEVPQNLSASRPQDRQFILSSKKLLLSDSGFYLCAWTGVGLSTDTQYFGPGTRLTVL.